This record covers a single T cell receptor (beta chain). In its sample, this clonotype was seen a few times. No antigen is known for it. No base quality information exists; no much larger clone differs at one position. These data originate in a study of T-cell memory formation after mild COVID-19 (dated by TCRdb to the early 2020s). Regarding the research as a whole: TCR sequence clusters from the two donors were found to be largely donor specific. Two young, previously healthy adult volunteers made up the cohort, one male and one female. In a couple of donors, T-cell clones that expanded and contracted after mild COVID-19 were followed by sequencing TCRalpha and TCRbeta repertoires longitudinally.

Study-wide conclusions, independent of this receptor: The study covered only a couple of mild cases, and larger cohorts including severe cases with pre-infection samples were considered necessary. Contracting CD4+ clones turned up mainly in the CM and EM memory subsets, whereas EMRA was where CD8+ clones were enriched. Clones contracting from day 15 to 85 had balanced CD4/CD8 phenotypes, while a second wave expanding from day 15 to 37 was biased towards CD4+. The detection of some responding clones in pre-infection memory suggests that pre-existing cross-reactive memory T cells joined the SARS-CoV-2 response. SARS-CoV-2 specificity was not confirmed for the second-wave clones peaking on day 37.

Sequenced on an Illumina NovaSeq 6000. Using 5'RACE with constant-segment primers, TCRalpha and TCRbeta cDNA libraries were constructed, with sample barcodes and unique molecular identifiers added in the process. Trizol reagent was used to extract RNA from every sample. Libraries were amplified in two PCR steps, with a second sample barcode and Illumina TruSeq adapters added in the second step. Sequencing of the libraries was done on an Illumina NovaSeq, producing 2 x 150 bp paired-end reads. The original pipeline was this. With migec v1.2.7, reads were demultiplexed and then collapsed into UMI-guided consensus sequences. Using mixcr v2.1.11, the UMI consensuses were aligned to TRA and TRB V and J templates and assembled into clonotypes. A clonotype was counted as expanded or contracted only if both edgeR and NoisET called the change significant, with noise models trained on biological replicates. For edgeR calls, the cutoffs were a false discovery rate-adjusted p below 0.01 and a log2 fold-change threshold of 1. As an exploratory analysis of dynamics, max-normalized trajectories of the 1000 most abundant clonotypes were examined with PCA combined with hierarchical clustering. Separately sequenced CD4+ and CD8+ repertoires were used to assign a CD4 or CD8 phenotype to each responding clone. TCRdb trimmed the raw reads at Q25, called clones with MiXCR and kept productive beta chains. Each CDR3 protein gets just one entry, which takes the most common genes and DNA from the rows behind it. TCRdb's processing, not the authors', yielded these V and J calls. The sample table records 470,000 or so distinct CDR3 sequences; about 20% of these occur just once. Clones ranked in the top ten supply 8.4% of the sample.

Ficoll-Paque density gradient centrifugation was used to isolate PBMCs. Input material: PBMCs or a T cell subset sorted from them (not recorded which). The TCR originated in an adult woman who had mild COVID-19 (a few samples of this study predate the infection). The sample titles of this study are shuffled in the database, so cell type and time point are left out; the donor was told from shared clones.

The base sequence is TGTGCCAGCACCATGAGTAGGAACACCGGGGAGCTGTTTTTT. This yields the protein CASTMSRNTGELFF. The V gene is TRBV7-8 and the J gene is TRBJ2-2, with an unclear D gene assignment. From the germline V gene, CDR1 is SGHVS and CDR2 is FQNEAQ. The CDR3 spans 14 residues, from the cysteine through the phenylalanine. This entry keeps only the CDR3 DNA: 42 bases, framed from base 1. V loses 7 bases of germline sequence and J loses 1 base, and the interval between the two ends is 10 bases.